The T cell receptor (beta chain) under discussion was sequenced for a study of blood T cell repertoires in COVID-19. For the study at large: The United States, Italy and Spain supplied acute and convalescent COVID-19 samples. T cells, B-cell-depleted T cells, or PBMCs supplied cDNA or gDNA.

Per the study methods: Amplification of reference gene primers was used by the study to estimate nucleated cell counts. Using immunoSEQ multiplex PCR, the repertoire was profiled, and TCRdb retains in-frame clones only, with some absent. The DNA was the basis for D and trimming; V, J and clone size are from that table. The table records over 200,000 clones, roughly 90% of them present only once. This sequence originates from an older woman with acute or convalescent COVID-19. The sample comprised peripheral blood.

The CDR3 here is CASSQGDRENTEAFF. Written as DNA, the CDR3 is TGTGCCAGCAGCCAAGGAGACAGGGAGAACACTGAAGCTTTCTTT. J is TRBJ1-1 and V is TRBV3-1 (or the pseudogene TRBV3-2); TRBD1 matches at 7 bases. CDR3 length: 15 amino acids. Trimming at V came to 1 base and at J to 1 base, leaving 3 bases not matched to a gene. Germline V gene lookup returns CDR1 LGHDT and CDR2 YNNKEL (reference sequence).